The 22 T cell receptor beta chains reported below all come from one sample, sequenced in a study of cytomegalovirus exposure and HLA in healthy donors. A multiplex PCR was run with 60 Vbeta primers and 13 Jbeta primers. The data were produced by immunoSEQ multiplex PCR, yet TCRdb's version contains in-frame clones alone and is incomplete. The data show some 170,000 clones, roughly four fifths seen once. Sequenced material: PBMCs. The source is a woman in her forties or fifties in good health and CMV-seropositive.

The chain couples TRBV15 to TRBJ1-1; D might be TRBD1 (5 bases). The CDR3 runs 15 residues. The germline gives CDR1 LNHNV, CDR2 YYDKDF (reference sequence). Trimming pared 0 bases from V and 5 bases from J, leaving 13 bases between. The CDR3 DNA reads as TGTGCCACCAGCAGAGATCCGGGGAGGGGAACTGAAGCTTTCTTT. As protein: CATSRDPGRGTEAFF. The whole variable domain, filled in from reference TRBV15 and TRBJ1-1, reads DAMVIQNPRYQVTQFGKPVTLSCSQTLNHNVMYWYQQKSSQAPKLLFHYYDKDFNNEADTPDNFQSRRPNTSFCFLDIRSPGLGDTAMYLCATSRDPGRGTEAFFGQGTRLTVV.

In its sample, this clone was seen a few times. The chain joins TRBV25-1 to TRBJ1-4; D is uncertain. Germline V gives CDR1 MGHDK, CDR2 SYGVNS. The CDR3 length is 12 residues. With 5 bases removed from V and 10 bases from J, the gap between germline ends came to 11 bases. The CDR3 protein is CASSKLEGKLFF. CDR3 nucleotide sequence: TGTGCCAGCAGTAAACTTGAGGGAAAACTGTTTTTT.

The gene calls are TRBV5-4 and TRBJ1-2, with 10 bases fitting TRBD1. Germline loops: CDR1 SGHNT, CDR2 YYREEE (reference sequence). V dropped 4 bases and J dropped 7; count of bases not matched to a gene: 7. This CDR3 has 14 amino acids. CDR3 sequence: CASSTTGGLGGYTF. In DNA, the CDR3 is TGTGCCAGCAGCACGACAGGGGGCTTGGGTGGCTACACCTTC. Full variable domain (rest looked up from reference TRBV5-4 and TRBJ1-2): ETGVTQSPTHLIKTRGQQVTLRCSSQSGHNTVSWYQQALGQGPQFIFQYYREEENGRGNFPPRFSGLQFPNYSSELNVNALELDDSALYLCASSTTGGLGGYTFGSGTRLTVV.

The J gene is TRBJ1-2, the V gene TRBV25-1; 8 bases fit TRBD1. The trim removed 3 bases at V and 5 bases at J, leaving 11 bases unmatched. The germline V gene encodes CDR1 MGHDK and CDR2 SYGVNS. The CDR3 is made up of 16 amino acids. For the CDR3, the DNA is TGTGCCAGCAGTGATCCTGGGACAGGTGGTGTGTATGGCTACACCTTC. Translation: CASSDPGTGGVYGYTF.

The rearrangement links TRBV2 to TRBJ2-5; D not certain. Germline assignment: CDR1 SNHLY and CDR2 FYNNEI. The CDR3 is 11 residues long. Trimming removed 8 bases at V and 1 base at J, with 5 bases between. CDR3 bases: TGTGCCAGCCGGGTCCAAGAGACCCAGTACTTC. Translation gives CASRVQETQYF.

The V gene is TRBV5-1, the J gene TRBJ2-1; D may be TRBD1 (6 bases). From germline, CDR1 is SGHRS and CDR2 YFSETQ. The length of the CDR3 is 14 residues. V shed 3 bases and J shed 9 bases, with 16 bases lying between them. The CDR3 nucleotides read TGCGCCAGCAGCTGGGGGACATCGGATGGTGAGCAGTTCTTC. Its translation is CASSWGTSDGEQFF.

The genes are TRBV10-3 and TRBJ2-2; 9 bases align to TRBD2. From germline, CDR1 is ENHRY and CDR2 SYGVKD. V lost 8 bases to trimming and J lost 6 bases; unmatched junction nucleotides: 4. The CDR3 spans 13 residues. The CDR3 DNA reads TGTGCCATCCCCGGGACTAGCCCCGGGGAGCTGTTTTTT. Translated, it gives CAIPGTSPGELFF.

V usage is TRBV19 and J usage is TRBJ1-4; D gene unclear. Per the germline V gene, CDR1 is LNHDA and CDR2 is SQIVND (reference sequence). V lost 3 bases to trimming and J lost 7 bases, with 18 bases between them. The CDR3 totals 16 residues. The CDR3 loop is CASSIGRVSGGEKLFF. The CDR3 nucleotides read TGTGCCAGTAGTATCGGTAGGGTGAGCGGTGGTGAAAAACTGTTTTTT.

This clone was counted once. The V and J genes are TRBV5-8 and TRBJ2-3; 16 bases fit TRBD2. The CDR3 runs to 19 residues. V shed 5 bases and J 3 bases; nucleotides not matched to a gene: 12. Germline CDR1 and CDR2: SGHTS and YDEGEE. The CDR3 is CASSVPGLAGGPGTDTQYF. The CDR3 region has the DNA TGTGCCAGCAGTGTCCCGGGACTAGCGGGGGGGCCGGGTACAGATACGCAGTATTTT.

The J gene is TRBJ1-5, the V gene TRBV29-1, with TRBD1 as a possible D gene (6 bases). CDR1 and CDR2 from the germline V gene are SQVTM and ANQGSEA. V was shortened by 5 bases and J by 4 bases, with 12 bases between the two germline ends. The CDR3 runs 13 residues. CDR3 nucleotides: TGCAGCGTTAATACAGGGTGGAATCAGCCCCAGCATTTT. This gives the protein CSVNTGWNQPQHF.

The genes are TRBV7-9 and TRBJ1-1, with D tentatively TRBD1 (5 bases). CDR1 is SEHNR and CDR2 is FQNEAQ in the germline V gene (reference sequence). Trimming removed 1 base at V and 5 bases at J, with 14 bases between. The CDR3 is 15 amino acids. The CDR3 DNA reads as TGTGCCAGCAGCTTAGGCGGCGGACATATTACTGAAGCTTTCTTT. This gives the protein CASSLGGGHITEAFF. Drawing the rest from reference TRBV7-9 and TRBJ1-1, the complete variable domain is DTGVSQNPRHKITKRGQNVTFRCDPISEHNRLYWYRQTLGQGPEFLTYFQNEAQLEKSRLLSDRFSAERPKGSFSTLEIQRTEQGDSAMYLCASSLGGGHITEAFFGQGTRLTVV.

The chain combines TRBV4-1 with TRBJ1-2; D is perhaps TRBD1 (6 bases). The CDR3 is 15 residues long. V was clipped by 0 bases and J by 8 bases, with 16 bases between them. Looked up from germline, CDR1 is MGHRA and CDR2 is YSYEKL. The CDR3 is CASSQEGAGSRGYTF. The CDR3 DNA reads TGCGCCAGCAGCCAAGAGGGGGCAGGGAGTAGGGGCTACACCTTC.

DNA for the CDR3: TGTGCCAGCTCAGGGGCCTCCGGGGGTGAGCAGTTCTTC. Its translation: CASSGASGGEQFF. This chain links TRBV18 with TRBJ2-1; D possibly corresponds to TRBD2 (6 bases). Germline lookup yields CDR1 KGHSH and CDR2 LQKENI. There are 13 residues in the CDR3. V was shortened by 5 bases and J by 9 bases, with 14 bases between the two germline ends.

V usage is TRBV7-9 and J usage is TRBJ2-3, with 8 bases matching TRBD1. Germline values: CDR1 SEHNR, CDR2 FQNEAQ (reference sequence). J gave up 3 bases and V 4 bases, and 3 bases lay outside the gene matches. This CDR3 region has 14 residues. Here the CDR3 reads CASSSDRVTDTQYF. Here the CDR3 DNA reads TGTGCCAGCAGCTCGGACAGGGTGACAGATACGCAGTATTTT.

As to this clone: Different DNA sequences within this sample yield the same CDR3. The chain couples TRBV5-1 to TRBJ2-2; tentative D call: TRBD1 (5 bases). The CDR3 consists of 14 residues. Germline CDR1 and CDR2: SGHRS and YFSETQ. The V end was cut by 2 bases, the J end by 7 bases, with 12 bases between. The CDR3 DNA reads as TGCGCCAGCAGCTTCGGTGGGGCCGGCGGGGAGCTGTTTTTT. It encodes CASSFGGAGGELFF.

The chain employs TRBV5-6 and TRBJ2-2, with 9 nucleotides matching TRBD1. The length of the CDR3 is 16 residues. The junction had 10 bases not matched to a gene; V was cut back by 3 bases and J by 7 bases. CDR1 is SGHDT, CDR2 YYEEEE, per germline. CDR3 DNA sequence: TGTGCCAGCAGCTCCCCCTCACAGGGGGCGGGCGGGGAGCTGTTTTTT. As protein: CASSSPSQGAGGELFF.

The CDR3 nucleotides are TGTGCCAGCAGCCCAAGGAGGACTAGCGAGAGTGAGCAGTTCTTC. Its translation: CASSPRRTSESEQFF. The chain uses TRBV7-9 and TRBJ2-1, with 9 bases identical to TRBD2. There are 15 residues in the CDR3. The junction had 11 bases not matched to a gene; V was cut back by 5 bases and J by 9 bases. The germline gives CDR1 SEHNR, CDR2 FQNEAQ (reference sequence).

This chain joins TRBV5-4 and TRBJ1-2, with D maybe TRBD1 (6 bases). Trimming shortened V by 2 bases and J by 2 bases, and 13 bases separated the two germline ends. CDR1 and CDR2 (germline): SGHNT, YYREEE (reference sequence). The CDR3 spans 15 residues. The CDR3, as DNA: TGTGCCAGCAGCTTTGCTGGACAGTTAAACTATGGCTACACCTTC. Amino acids: CASSFAGQLNYGYTF.

V is TRBV19 and J is TRBJ1-6; D is perhaps TRBD1 (5 bases). The length of the CDR3 is 14 residues. Germline values: CDR1 LNHDA, CDR2 SQIVND (reference sequence). Trimming cost V 6 bases and J 9 bases, with 15 bases left between them. CDR3 residues: CASSRGEDGSPLHF. Here the CDR3 DNA reads TGTGCCAGTAGCCGGGGGGAGGACGGTTCACCCCTCCACTTT.

The V call is TRBV19, the J call TRBJ2-7, with D tentatively TRBD1 (6 bases). The germline V and J ends were trimmed by 7 bases and 3 bases, with 19 bases remaining between them. Germline V CDR1 and CDR2: LNHDA, SQIVND (reference sequence). This CDR3 comprises 15 residues. The CDR3, as DNA: TGTGCCAGTACCCAAAAGGCGACAGGAAGCTACGAGCAGTACTTC. This translates into CASTQKATGSYEQYF.

The rearrangement uses TRBV30 and TRBJ1-6; D unclear. Trimming shortened V by 0 bases and J by 8 bases, and 8 bases separated the two germline ends. This CDR3 region has 13 residues. Germline CDR1 is GTSNPN and CDR2 is SVGIG (reference sequence). In DNA, the CDR3 is TGTGCCTGGAGTGTACGGTCCGATTCACCCCTCCACTTT. Encoded protein: CAWSVRSDSPLHF. Drawing the rest from reference TRBV30 and TRBJ1-6, the complete variable domain is SQTIHQWPATLVQPVGSPLSLECTVEGTSNPNLYWYRQAAGRGLQLLFYSVGIGQISSEVPQNLSASRPQDRQFILSSKKLLLSDSGFYLCAWSVRSDSPLHFGNGTRLTVT.

The chain links TRBV5-1 to TRBJ1-2; TRBD1 agrees at 12 bases. V trimming: 0 bases; J trimming: 5 bases; junction bases outside the gene matches: 8. CDR1 and CDR2 (germline): SGHRS, YFSETQ. The CDR3 runs to 17 residues. For the CDR3, the DNA is TGCGCCAGCAGCTTGGAGCCGGGACAGGGGGCGAGGTATGGCTACACCTTC. This sequence encodes CASSLEPGQGARYGYTF. Based on the CDR3 plus reference TRBV5-1 and TRBJ1-2, the full variable domain is KAGVTQTPRYLIKTRGQQVTLSCSPISGHRSVSWYQQTPGQGLQFLFEYFSETQRNKGNFPGRFSGRQFSNSRSEMNVSTLELGDSALYLCASSLEPGQGARYGYTFGSGTRLTVV.